Below are 28 T cell receptor beta chains sequenced from a single sample in a study of blood T cells in healthy people across ages. A second about 7 to 11 cycle PCR used barcoded and J-beta primers. TCRdb re-called the 5' RACE reads through MiXCR, storing one row per CDR3 protein. Of some 1,800,000 distinct CDR3 sequences detected, 39% appear once; the ten largest clones hold around 23%. Sequencing used blood. These receptors were collected from a human donor in good health.

This sequence joins TRBV2 and TRBJ2-5; D might be TRBD2 (5 bases). Germline values: CDR1 SNHLY, CDR2 FYNNEI. The CDR3 is 12 amino acids. V dropped 6 bases and J dropped 6 bases, with 11 bases sitting between them. CDR3 bases: TGTGCCAGCAGCGAGGGTTTGCAGACCCAGTACTTC. It yields the protein CASSEGLQTQYF.

This sequence joins TRBV20-1 and TRBJ1-1; D unresolved. CDR1 and CDR2 from the germline V gene are DFQATT and SNEGSKA (reference sequence). This CDR3 contains 11 residues. The V end was cut by 5 bases, the J end by 1 base, with 5 bases between. CDR3 sequence (DNA): TGCAGTGCTTTGGCGAACACTGAAGCTTTCTTT. Translated, it gives CSALANTEAFF.

This clonotype was seen only a few times. One end of the junction fails to match germline, which may point to a read error. This chain joins TRBV20-1 and TRBJ2-1; tentatively, D is TRBD1 or TRBD2 (5 bases each). The CDR3 totals 14 residues. Germline CDR1 DFQATT, CDR2 SNEGSKA (reference sequence). The CDR3 loop is CSAIGFRGYIEQFF. For the CDR3, the DNA is TGCAGTGCCATCGGTTTTCGGGGCTACATTGAGCAGTTCTTC.

This clonotype was detected ten times or more. The V gene is TRBV29-1, the J gene TRBJ2-3; 8 positions match TRBD1. The germline CDR1 and CDR2 sequences are SQVTM and ANQGSEA. Germline trimming cut 5 bases from V and 4 bases from J; bases unmatched to any gene: 8. The CDR3 spans 14 residues. The CDR3 bases are TGCAGCGTTTTTAGGACAGGGCATCCAGATACGCAGTATTTT. Translating it yields CSVFRTGHPDTQYF.

This clonotype was detected only a few times. The chain links TRBV6-5 to TRBJ1-2; D is unresolved. This CDR3 contains 15 residues. Germline lookup yields CDR1 MNHEY and CDR2 SVGAGI. Trimming stripped 2 bases from V and 8 bases from J, with 18 bases between. The CDR3 here is CASSYIETTATGYTF. For the CDR3, the DNA is TGTGCCAGCAGTTACATCGAGACAACGGCTACGGGCTACACCTTC.

The gene calls are TRBV5-4 and TRBJ2-1; TRBD2 matches at 12 bases. The junction had 8 bases not matched to a gene; V was cut back by 4 bases and J by 9 bases. CDR1 and CDR2 (germline): SGHNT, YYREEE (reference sequence). The CDR3 sequence is 15 residues long. CDR3 sequence (DNA): TGTGCCAGCAGCAAGACTAGCGGGGGATCCGGTGAGCAGTTCTTC. Translated: CASSKTSGGSGEQFF. The full variable domain, completed using reference TRBV5-4 and TRBJ2-1, is ETGVTQSPTHLIKTRGQQVTLRCSSQSGHNTVSWYQQALGQGPQFIFQYYREEENGRGNFPPRFSGLQFPNYSSELNVNALELDDSALYLCASSKTSGGSGEQFFGPGTRLTVL.

A few counts support this clonotype. V is TRBV12-3 or TRBV12-4 and J is TRBJ1-5, with D perhaps TRBD1 (5 bases). CDR3 size: 14 residues. Trimming took off 5 bases at V and 10 bases at J, with 18 bases between the two ends. In nucleotides, the CDR3 is TGTGCCAGCAGTCCGGGGACGGCCCAGGGACCCCAGCATTTT. Encoded protein: CASSPGTAQGPQHF.

This clonotype was detected a few times. The chain uses TRBV3-1 and TRBJ2-5; D not resolved. Trimming removed 1 base at V and 7 bases at J, with 10 bases between. CDR3 length equals 13 residues. Germline CDR1 is LGHDT and CDR2 is YNNKEL (reference sequence). The CDR3 spells CASSQVTLGTQYF. The CDR3 DNA reads as TGTGCCAGCAGCCAAGTTACTCTTGGGACCCAGTACTTC.

V gene TRBV9 combines with J gene TRBJ2-7; D gene ambiguous. The tail of the sequence fits TRBJ2-5 better, so the J call may be wrong. The CDR3 covers 14 residues. The V gene's germline CDR1 is SGDLS and CDR2 YYNGEE. CDR3 sequence: CASSVVERAETQYF. The CDR3 region has the DNA TGTGCCAGCAGCGTAGTGGAAAGGGCAGAGACCCAGTACTTC.

This chain connects TRBV5-1 to TRBJ1-3, with D tentatively TRBD1 (6 bases). This CDR3 has 16 amino acids. CDR1 is SGHRS and CDR2 is YFSETQ in the germline V gene. The V end lost 1 base, the J end lost 2 bases, and 13 bases lay between the germline ends. The CDR3 bases are TGCGCCAGCAGCTTGACAGGGTCTACGACTGGAAACACCATATATTTT. Encoded protein: CASSLTGSTTGNTIYF.

The gene calls are TRBV29-1 and TRBJ1-5, with a possible D match to TRBD1 (6 bases). V was clipped by 5 bases and J by 5 bases, with 13 bases between them. The CDR3 spans 13 residues. Germline values: CDR1 SQVTM, CDR2 ANQGSEA. In DNA, the CDR3 is TGCAGCGTTCAACCAGCAGGGGATCAGCCCCAGCATTTT. Its protein product is CSVQPAGDQPQHF.

The rearrangement uses TRBV11-1 and TRBJ2-7; 8 bases align to TRBD1. The CDR3 consists of 13 residues. In germline, CDR1 is SGHAT, CDR2 FQDESV (reference sequence). Trimming at V came to 4 bases and at J to 5 bases, leaving 4 bases not matched to a gene. The CDR3 sequence: CASSSPDRDEQYF. The CDR3 nucleotides read TGTGCCAGCAGCTCCCCGGACAGGGACGAGCAGTACTTC.

The chain recombines TRBV5-1 with TRBJ1-2; D call uncertain. With 1 base removed from V and 6 bases from J, the gap between germline ends came to 7 bases. The CDR3 has 12 amino acids. Germline V lookup: CDR1 SGHRS, CDR2 YFSETQ. CDR3 coding DNA: TGCGCCAGCAGCTTGAATTCCGATGGCTACACCTTC. Amino acids: CASSLNSDGYTF.

This chain links TRBV29-1 with TRBJ2-7; possibly TRBD2 for D (5 bases). The end of the DNA is better explained by TRBJ2-1, so the J call may be wrong. Per the germline V gene, CDR1 is SQVTM and CDR2 is ANQGSEA. The CDR3 sequence is 15 residues long. In DNA form, the CDR3 reads TGCAGCGTTGAAGGTAGGGTTGGACTCTCCTACGAGCAGTTCTTC. It encodes CSVEGRVGLSYEQFF.

This clonotype has just a few counts. The gene calls are TRBV29-1 and TRBJ1-2, with D uncertain. The CDR3 totals 13 residues. The germline gives CDR1 SQVTM, CDR2 ANQGSEA. Trimming removed 7 bases from V and 2 bases from J, with 14 bases in between. The CDR3 region has the DNA TGCAGCGCCCGGGCAGCTAACAACTATGGCTACACCTTC. Its protein product is CSARAANNYGYTF.

The chain has TRBV24-1 and TRBJ2-1; 8 bases match TRBD1. J gave up 5 bases and V 4 bases, and 9 bases lay outside the gene matches. The V gene's germline CDR1 is KGHDR and CDR2 SFDVKD. The CDR3 has 16 amino acids. CDR3 DNA: TGTGCCACCAGTGACTCAGGGGGCCTAGGGGACAATGAGCAGTTCTTC. It encodes CATSDSGGLGDNEQFF.

The chain employs TRBV5-1 and TRBJ2-3; D unresolved. The CDR3 runs 14 residues. Between the trimmed V and J ends, which lost 4 bases and 0 bases, there was a span of 9 bases. Germline assignment: CDR1 SGHRS and CDR2 YFSETQ. CDR3 coding DNA: TGCGCCAGCAGCATCAGCGAGAGCACAGATACGCAGTATTTT. Its protein product is CASSISESTDTQYF.

The chain employs TRBV2 and TRBJ1-4; 12 bases match TRBD1. Trimming at V came to 6 bases and at J to 0 bases, leaving 5 bases not matched to a gene. This CDR3 region has 17 residues. In germline, CDR1 is SNHLY, CDR2 FYNNEI. CDR3: CASSGTGGYTTNEKLFF. The CDR3 DNA sequence: TGTGCCAGCAGCGGGACAGGGGGCTATACAACTAATGAAAAACTGTTTTTT.

The chain carries TRBV20-1 and TRBJ2-3; D is unresolved. Germline V gene lookup returns CDR1 DFQATT and CDR2 SNEGSKA (reference sequence). This CDR3 contains 9 residues. V lost 3 bases and J lost 7, with 2 bases in between. The CDR3: CSASHTQYF. CDR3 DNA sequence: TGCAGTGCTAGCCATACGCAGTATTTT.

Concerning this clonotype itself: A junction end diverges from the germline sequence, so it may reflect a read error. This chain uses TRBV7-3 with TRBJ2-1; maybe TRBD1 (5 bases). CDR1 and CDR2 from the germline V gene are SGHTA and FQGTGA. The CDR3 loop spans 17 amino acids. The DNA of the CDR3 is TGTGCCAGCAGCTTAAGAGGACACCCTTACTCCCACAATGAGCAGTTCTTC. Protein: CASSLRGHPYSHNEQFF.

This clonotype was counted between two and nine times. This chain links TRBV7-9 with TRBJ2-1, with TRBD2 as a possible D gene (7 bases). Germline CDR1 reads SEHNR; CDR2 reads FQNEAQ (reference sequence). The V and J ends lost 7 bases and 7 bases respectively, with 32 bases between them. This CDR3 has 19 amino acids. This chain's CDR3 is CASNPVRTRGGTTQNEQFF. The CDR3 DNA reads as TGTGCCAGCAACCCCGTCAGGACTAGAGGGGGAACGACTCAGAATGAGCAGTTCTTC.

This clonotype was counted between two and nine times. The chain combines TRBV7-2 with TRBJ1-5, with TRBD1 matching over 7 bases. The length of the CDR3 is 15 residues. CDR1 and CDR2 from the germline V gene are SGHTA and FQGNSA. V shed 3 bases and J 1 base; nucleotides not matched to a gene: 3. CDR3 sequence: CASSFRGSSNQPQHF. The DNA of the CDR3 is TGTGCCAGCAGCTTCAGGGGGTCCAGCAATCAGCCCCAGCATTTT.

The chain couples TRBV7-6 to TRBJ1-2; TRBD1 might be the D (6 bases). Per the germline V gene, CDR1 is SGHVS and CDR2 is FNYEAQ. The V end lost 5 bases, the J end lost 5 bases, and 18 bases lay between the germline ends. This CDR3 is built from 15 residues. For the CDR3, the DNA is TGTGCCAGCAGCCCCCGGGGGGGCGGCCCTTATGGCTACACCTTC. It encodes CASSPRGGGPYGYTF.

This clonotype has only a few counts. The chain couples TRBV5-1 to TRBJ2-7, with TRBD1 identical over 8 bases. J gave up 2 bases and V 3 bases, and 7 bases lay outside the gene matches. The CDR3 runs 15 residues. The V gene's germline CDR1 is SGHRS and CDR2 YFSETQ. CDR3 sequence reads: CASSSGTGPAYEQYF. CDR3 bases: TGCGCCAGCAGCTCCGGGACAGGTCCGGCCTACGAGCAGTACTTC. The complete variable domain, with remaining parts taken from reference TRBV5-1 and TRBJ2-7, reads KAGVTQTPRYLIKTRGQQVTLSCSPISGHRSVSWYQQTPGQGLQFLFEYFSETQRNKGNFPGRFSGRQFSNSRSEMNVSTLELGDSALYLCASSSGTGPAYEQYFGPGTRLTVT.

V is TRBV4-3 and J is TRBJ1-4; D is unresolved. The CDR3 consists of 15 residues. Per germline, CDR1 LGHNA and CDR2 YSLEER. Trimming pared 1 base from V and 4 bases from J, leaving 10 bases between. In nucleotides, the CDR3 is TGCGCCAGCAGCCAAGCTGGACGGATTAATGAAAAACTGTTTTTT. Amino acids: CASSQAGRINEKLFF.

There are a few counts of this clonotype. This sequence joins TRBV7-2 and TRBJ2-1; D remains ambiguous. Per germline, CDR1 SGHTA and CDR2 FQGNSA. The CDR3 consists of 14 residues. Trimming left V 1 base short and J 4 bases short, with 8 bases between. CDR3 nucleotide sequence: TGTGCCAGCAGCTTAGTGAGGATATACAATGAGCAGTTCTTC. Protein product: CASSLVRIYNEQFF.

This chain uses TRBV15 with TRBJ2-5, with 7 bases identical to TRBD1. The CDR3 sequence is 15 residues long. Trimming cost V 1 base and J 1 base; bases outside gene matches: 3. The germline V gene has CDR1 LNHNV and CDR2 YYDKDF (reference sequence). CDR3 sequence reads: CATSRGAGGQETQYF. CDR3 sequence (DNA): TGTGCCACCAGCAGAGGGGCAGGGGGCCAAGAGACCCAGTACTTC.

The rearrangement uses TRBV6-5 and TRBJ1-2; a weak D match, TRBD1 (6 bases). Per germline, CDR1 MNHEY and CDR2 SVGAGI. This CDR3 spans 15 amino acids. V lost 5 bases to trimming and J lost 8 bases, with 21 bases between them. CDR3 nucleotide sequence: TGTGCCAGCAGTCAGGACAGTTTGGGACTGGGAGGCTACACCTTC. Amino acids: CASSQDSLGLGGYTF.